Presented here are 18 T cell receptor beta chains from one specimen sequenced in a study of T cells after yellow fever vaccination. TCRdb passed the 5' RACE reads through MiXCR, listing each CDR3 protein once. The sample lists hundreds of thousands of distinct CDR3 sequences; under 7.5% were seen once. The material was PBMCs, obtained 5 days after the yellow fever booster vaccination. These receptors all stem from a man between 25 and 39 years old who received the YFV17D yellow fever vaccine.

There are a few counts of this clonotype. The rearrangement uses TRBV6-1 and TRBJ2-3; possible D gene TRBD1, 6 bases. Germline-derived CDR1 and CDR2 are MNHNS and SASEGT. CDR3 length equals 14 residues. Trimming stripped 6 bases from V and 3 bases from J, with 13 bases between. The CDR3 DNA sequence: TGTGCCAGCAGGGACGGACAGAGGACAGATACGCAGTATTTT. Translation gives CASRDGQRTDTQYF.

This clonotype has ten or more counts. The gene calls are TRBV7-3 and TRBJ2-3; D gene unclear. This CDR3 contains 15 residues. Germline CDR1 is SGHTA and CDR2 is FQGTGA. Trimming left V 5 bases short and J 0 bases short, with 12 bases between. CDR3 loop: CASSPMGTSTDTQYF. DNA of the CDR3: TGTGCCAGCAGCCCCATGGGAACTAGCACAGATACGCAGTATTTT. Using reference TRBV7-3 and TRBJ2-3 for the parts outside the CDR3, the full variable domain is GAGVSQTPSNKVTEKGKYVELRCDPISGHTALYWYRQSLGQGPEFLIYFQGTGAADDSGLPNDRFFAVRPEGSVSTLKIQRTERGDSAVYLCASSPMGTSTDTQYFGPGTRLTVL.

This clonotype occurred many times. CDR3 amino acids: CASSLTGPNEKLFF. For the CDR3, the DNA is TGCGCCAGCAGTCTGACCGGTCCTAATGAAAAACTGTTTTTT. The V and J genes are TRBV5-1 and TRBJ1-4; D remains unclear. Germline V gene sequence: CDR1 SGHRS, CDR2 YFSETQ. The V and J ends lost 5 bases and 3 bases respectively, with 11 bases between them. The CDR3 runs to 14 residues.

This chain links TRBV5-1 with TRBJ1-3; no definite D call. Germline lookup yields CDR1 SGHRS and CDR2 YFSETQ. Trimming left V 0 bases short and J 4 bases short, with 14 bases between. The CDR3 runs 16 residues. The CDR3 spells CASSLAGPRFGNTIYF. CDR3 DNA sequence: TGCGCCAGCAGCTTGGCCGGGCCGAGATTCGGAAACACCATATATTTT.

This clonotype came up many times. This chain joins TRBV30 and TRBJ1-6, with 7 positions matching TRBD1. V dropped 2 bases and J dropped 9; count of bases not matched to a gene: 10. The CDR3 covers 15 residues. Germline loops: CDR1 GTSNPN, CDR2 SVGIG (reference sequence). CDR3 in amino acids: CAWSRPQGFSSPLHF. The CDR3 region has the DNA TGTGCCTGGAGTAGACCACAGGGGTTTAGTTCACCCCTCCACTTT.

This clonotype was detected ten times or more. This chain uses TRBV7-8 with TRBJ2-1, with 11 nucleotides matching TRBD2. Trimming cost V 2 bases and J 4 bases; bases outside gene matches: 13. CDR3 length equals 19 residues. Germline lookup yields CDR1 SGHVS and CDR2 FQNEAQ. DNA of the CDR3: TGTGCCAGCAGCTTAATGGAACAGGGGACTAGCGGACCATACAATGAGCAGTTCTTC. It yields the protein CASSLMEQGTSGPYNEQFF. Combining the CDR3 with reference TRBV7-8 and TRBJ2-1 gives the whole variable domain GAGVSQSPRYKVAKRGQDVALRCDPISGHVSLFWYQQALGQGPEFLTYFQNEAQLDKSGLPSDRFFAERPEGSVSTLKIQRTQQEDSAVYLCASSLMEQGTSGPYNEQFFGPGTRLTVL.

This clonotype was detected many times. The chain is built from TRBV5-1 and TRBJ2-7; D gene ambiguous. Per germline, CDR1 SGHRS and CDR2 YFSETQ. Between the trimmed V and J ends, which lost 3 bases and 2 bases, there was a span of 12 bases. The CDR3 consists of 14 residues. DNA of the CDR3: TGCGCCAGCAGCTCAGAAGGCGCCACCTACGAGCAGTACTTC. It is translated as CASSSEGATYEQYF.

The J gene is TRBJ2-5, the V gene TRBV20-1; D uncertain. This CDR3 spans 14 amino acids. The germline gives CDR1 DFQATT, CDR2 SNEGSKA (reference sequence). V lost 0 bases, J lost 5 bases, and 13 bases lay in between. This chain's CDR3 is CSARDIPPGETQYF. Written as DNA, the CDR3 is TGCAGTGCTAGAGATATACCCCCCGGGGAGACCCAGTACTTC.

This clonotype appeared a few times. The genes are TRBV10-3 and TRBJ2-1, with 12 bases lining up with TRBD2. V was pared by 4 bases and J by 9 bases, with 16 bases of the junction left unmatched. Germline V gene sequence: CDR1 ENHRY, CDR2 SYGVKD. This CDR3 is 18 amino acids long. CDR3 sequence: CAISGSSGRAVSGGEQFF. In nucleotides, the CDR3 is TGTGCCATCAGTGGTTCTAGCGGGAGGGCGGTGTCCGGGGGTGAGCAGTTCTTC.

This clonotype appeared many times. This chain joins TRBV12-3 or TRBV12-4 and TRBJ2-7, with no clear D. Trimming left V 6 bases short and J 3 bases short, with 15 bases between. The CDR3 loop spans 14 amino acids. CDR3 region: CASSPLSGLYEQYF. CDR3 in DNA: TGTGCCAGCAGCCCCCTATCGGGCCTCTACGAGCAGTACTTC.

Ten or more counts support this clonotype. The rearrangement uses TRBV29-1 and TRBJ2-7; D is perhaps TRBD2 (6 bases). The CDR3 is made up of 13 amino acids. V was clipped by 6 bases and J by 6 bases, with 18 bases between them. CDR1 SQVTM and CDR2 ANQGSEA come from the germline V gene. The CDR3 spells CSVVTREIGEQYF. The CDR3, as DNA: TGCAGCGTCGTTACTCGGGAGATTGGCGAGCAGTACTTC.

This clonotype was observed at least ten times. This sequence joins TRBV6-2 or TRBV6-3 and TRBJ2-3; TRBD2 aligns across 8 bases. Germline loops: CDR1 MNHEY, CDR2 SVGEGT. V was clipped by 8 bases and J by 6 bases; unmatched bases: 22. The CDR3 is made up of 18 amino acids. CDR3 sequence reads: CASRPLGRSGSPTDTQYF. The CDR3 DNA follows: TGTGCCAGCCGCCCCCTTGGAAGAAGCGGGAGCCCGACGGATACGCAGTATTTT.

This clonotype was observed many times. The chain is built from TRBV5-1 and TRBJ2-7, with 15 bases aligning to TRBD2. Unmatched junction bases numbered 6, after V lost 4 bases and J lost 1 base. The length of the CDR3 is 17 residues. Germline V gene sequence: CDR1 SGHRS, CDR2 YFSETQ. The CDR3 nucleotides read TGCGCCAGCAGCGCGCCCGGGACTAGCGGGAGGTCCTACGAGCAGTACTTC. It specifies CASSAPGTSGRSYEQYF.

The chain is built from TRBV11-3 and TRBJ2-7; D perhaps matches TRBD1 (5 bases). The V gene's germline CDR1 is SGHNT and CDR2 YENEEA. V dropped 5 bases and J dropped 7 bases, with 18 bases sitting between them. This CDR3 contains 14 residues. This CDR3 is CASSPGSRPWEQYF. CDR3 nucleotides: TGTGCCAGCAGCCCAGGGTCCCGACCTTGGGAGCAGTACTTC.

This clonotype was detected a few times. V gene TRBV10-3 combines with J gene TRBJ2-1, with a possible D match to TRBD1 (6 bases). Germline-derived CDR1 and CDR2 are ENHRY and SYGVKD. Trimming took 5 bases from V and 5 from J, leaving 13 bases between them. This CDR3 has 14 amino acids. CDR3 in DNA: TGTGCCATCAGTTCACGGACAGATAACAATGAGCAGTTCTTC. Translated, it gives CAISSRTDNNEQFF.

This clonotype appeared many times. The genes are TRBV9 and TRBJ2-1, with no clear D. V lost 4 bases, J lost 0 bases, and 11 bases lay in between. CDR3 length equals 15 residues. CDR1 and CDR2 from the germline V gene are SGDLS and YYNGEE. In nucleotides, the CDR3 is TGTGCCAGCAGCCCGGACCCTAGCTCCTACAATGAGCAGTTCTTC. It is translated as CASSPDPSSYNEQFF.

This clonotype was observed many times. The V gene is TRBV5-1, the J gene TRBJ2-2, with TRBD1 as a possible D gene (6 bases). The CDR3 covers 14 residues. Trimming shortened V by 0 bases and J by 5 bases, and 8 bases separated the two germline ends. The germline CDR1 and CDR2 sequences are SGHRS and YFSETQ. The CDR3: CASSLGRGTGELFF. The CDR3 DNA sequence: TGCGCCAGCAGCTTGGGCAGGGGAACCGGGGAGCTGTTTTTT. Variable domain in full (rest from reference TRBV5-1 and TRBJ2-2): KAGVTQTPRYLIKTRGQQVTLSCSPISGHRSVSWYQQTPGQGLQFLFEYFSETQRNKGNFPGRFSGRQFSNSRSEMNVSTLELGDSALYLCASSLGRGTGELFFGEGSRLTVL.

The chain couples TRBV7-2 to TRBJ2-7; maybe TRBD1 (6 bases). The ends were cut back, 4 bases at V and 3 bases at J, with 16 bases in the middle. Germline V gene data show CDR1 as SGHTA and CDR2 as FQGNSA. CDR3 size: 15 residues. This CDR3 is CASSSNRDTYYEQYF. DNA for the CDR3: TGTGCCAGCAGCTCGAATCGGGACACCTACTACGAGCAGTACTTC.